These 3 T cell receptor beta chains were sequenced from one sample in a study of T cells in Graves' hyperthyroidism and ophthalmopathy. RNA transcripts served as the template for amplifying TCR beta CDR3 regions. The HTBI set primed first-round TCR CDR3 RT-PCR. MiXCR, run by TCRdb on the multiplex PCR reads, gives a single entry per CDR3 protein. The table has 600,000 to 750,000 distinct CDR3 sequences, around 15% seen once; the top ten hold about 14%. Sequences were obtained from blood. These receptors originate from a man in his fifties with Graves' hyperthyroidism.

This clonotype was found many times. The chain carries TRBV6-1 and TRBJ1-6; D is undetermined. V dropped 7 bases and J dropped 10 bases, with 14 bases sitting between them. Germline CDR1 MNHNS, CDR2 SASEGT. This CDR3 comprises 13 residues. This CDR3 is CASTAIHGSPLHF. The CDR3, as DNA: TGTGCCAGCACTGCCATTCATGGCTCACCCCTCCACTTT.

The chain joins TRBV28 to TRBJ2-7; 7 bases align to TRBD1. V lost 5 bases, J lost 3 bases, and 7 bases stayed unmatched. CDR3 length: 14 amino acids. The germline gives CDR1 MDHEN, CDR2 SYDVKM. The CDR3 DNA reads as TGTGCCAGCAGTCTGATGGGACAGAGCTACGAGCAGTACTTC. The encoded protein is CASSLMGQSYEQYF.

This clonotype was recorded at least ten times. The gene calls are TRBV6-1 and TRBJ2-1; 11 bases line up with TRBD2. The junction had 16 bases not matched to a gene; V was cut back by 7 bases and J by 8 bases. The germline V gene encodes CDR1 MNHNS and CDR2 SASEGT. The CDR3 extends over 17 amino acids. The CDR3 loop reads CASNFGTSGFHRDEQFF. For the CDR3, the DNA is TGTGCCAGCAATTTCGGGACTAGCGGCTTCCATCGGGATGAGCAGTTCTTC.